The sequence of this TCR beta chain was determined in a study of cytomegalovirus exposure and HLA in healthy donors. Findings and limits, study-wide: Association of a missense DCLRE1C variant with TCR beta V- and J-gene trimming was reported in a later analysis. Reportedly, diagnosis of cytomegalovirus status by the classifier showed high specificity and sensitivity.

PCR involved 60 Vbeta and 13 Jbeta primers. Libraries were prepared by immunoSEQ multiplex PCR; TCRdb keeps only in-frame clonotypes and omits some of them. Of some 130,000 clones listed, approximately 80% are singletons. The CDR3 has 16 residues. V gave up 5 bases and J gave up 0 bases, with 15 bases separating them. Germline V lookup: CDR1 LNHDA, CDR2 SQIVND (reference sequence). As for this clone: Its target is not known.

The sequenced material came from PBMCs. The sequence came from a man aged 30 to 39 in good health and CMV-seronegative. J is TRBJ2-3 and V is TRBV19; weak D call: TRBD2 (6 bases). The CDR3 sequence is CASSSPPGTSTDTQYF. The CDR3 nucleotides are TGTGCCAGTAGTTCTCCCCCGGGGACTAGCACAGATACGCAGTATTTT.